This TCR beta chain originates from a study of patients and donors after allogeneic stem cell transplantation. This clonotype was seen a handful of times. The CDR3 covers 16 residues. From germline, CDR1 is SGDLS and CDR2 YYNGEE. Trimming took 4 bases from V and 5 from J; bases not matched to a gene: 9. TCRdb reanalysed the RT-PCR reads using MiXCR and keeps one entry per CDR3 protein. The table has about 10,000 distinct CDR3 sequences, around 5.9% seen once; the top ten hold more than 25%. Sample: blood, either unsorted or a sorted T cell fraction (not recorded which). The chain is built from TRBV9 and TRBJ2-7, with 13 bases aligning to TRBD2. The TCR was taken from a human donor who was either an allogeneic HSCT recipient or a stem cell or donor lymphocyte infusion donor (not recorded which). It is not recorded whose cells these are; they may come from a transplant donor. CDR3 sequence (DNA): TGTGCCAGCAGCTTAGGACTAGCGGGAGTTGGAAACGAGCAGTACTTC. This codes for CASSLGLAGVGNEQYF.